The present T cell receptor beta chain was sequenced within a study of cytomegalovirus exposure and HLA in healthy donors. Whereas donors were nominally healthy upon sampling, unrecorded immune exposures were probable. This CDR3 contains 12 residues. The germline CDR1 and CDR2 sequences are SGHRS and YFSETQ. Trimming pared 0 bases from V and 5 bases from J, leaving 6 bases between. PCR employed 60 Vbeta and 13 Jbeta primers. The protocol was immunoSEQ multiplex PCR, while the TCRdb copy is restricted to in-frame clones and leaves out a portion. The sample contains 110,000 or so clones, 65% to 75% of which appear only once. General study findings and limits: Further analysis was carried out later, and it showed several of the most significant clusters appearing linked to common viral pathogens.

Points on this clone: Its antigen is not known.

Sequencing input: PBMCs. This chain uses TRBV5-1 with TRBJ2-7; D gene uncertain. The sequence came from a woman aged 40 to 55 in good health and CMV-seropositive. CDR3 in amino acids: CASSLVENEQYF. The CDR3 coding sequence is TGCGCCAGCAGCTTGGTAGAGAACGAGCAGTACTTC. The variable domain in full, with the rest retrieved from reference TRBV5-1 and TRBJ2-7, is KAGVTQTPRYLIKTRGQQVTLSCSPISGHRSVSWYQQTPGQGLQFLFEYFSETQRNKGNFPGRFSGRQFSNSRSEMNVSTLELGDSALYLCASSLVENEQYFGPGTRLTVT.